Shown below are 20 T cell receptor beta chains from a single sample sequenced in a study of blood T cell repertoires in COVID-19 (dated by TCRdb to about 2020). The method behind the library was the immunoSEQ multiplex PCR assay. The table comes from immuneACCESS by way of TCRdb, which keeps in-frame sequences with V and J called. Part of the clones is missing from these tables; in studies checked, under half for an unresolved V gene and the rest for unknown reasons. This sample gives roughly 230,000 clones in total; 70% to 90% of them show up just once. The biggest ten clones account for around 5.5% of the sample. Source material: peripheral blood. These receptor sequences come from a man in his fifties with COVID-19, enrolled during active disease.

This clone was recorded only once. The chain carries TRBV6-5 and TRBJ1-1, with TRBD1 matching 7 bases. J was trimmed by 1 base and V by 8 bases; bases with no gene match: 4. The CDR3 runs 13 residues. Germline V lookup: CDR1 MNHEY, CDR2 SVGAGI. This CDR3 reads CASFRDRNTEAFF. CDR3 coding DNA: TGTGCCAGCTTTAGGGACAGGAACACTGAAGCTTTCTTT.

This clone was recorded once. CDR3 region: CASSPQTSGAYNEQFF. The DNA of the CDR3 is TGTGCCAGCAGCCCTCAGACTAGCGGGGCGTACAATGAGCAGTTCTTC. This sequence joins TRBV27 and TRBJ2-1, with 11 bases fitting TRBD2. Germline assignment: CDR1 MNHEY and CDR2 SMNVEV (reference sequence). V lost 6 bases to trimming and J lost 4 bases; unmatched junction nucleotides: 8. This CDR3 comprises 16 residues.

The rearrangement uses TRBV19 and TRBJ2-2; 10 bases align to TRBD2. Germline V gene lookup returns CDR1 LNHDA and CDR2 SQIVND (reference sequence). Losses at the gene ends were 5 bases for V and 5 bases for J; bases not matched to a gene: 11. The CDR3 covers 17 residues. CDR3 region: CASSFRTSGVVTGELFF. The CDR3 nucleotides read TGTGCCAGTAGTTTCCGAACTAGCGGGGTGGTAACCGGGGAGCTGTTTTTT.

The chain recombines TRBV6-5 with TRBJ1-3; tentatively, D is TRBD1 (5 bases). With 5 bases removed from V and 1 base from J, the gap between germline ends came to 12 bases. Germline V lookup: CDR1 MNHEY, CDR2 SVGAGI. The CDR3 contains 15 residues. For the CDR3, the DNA is TGTGCCAGCAGTCAACAGGATAAGTCTGGAAACACCATATATTTT. As protein: CASSQQDKSGNTIYF.

V is TRBV5-6 and J is TRBJ2-3, with D unresolved. Germline V gene data show CDR1 as SGHDT and CDR2 as YYEEEE. The CDR3 spans 18 residues. V was cut by 6 bases and J by 4 bases, with 27 bases left in between. Here the CDR3 DNA reads TGTGCCAGCACCCCTTGGGCCCCCAGAACGATAAACCCAGATACGCAGTATTTT. Translated, it gives CASTPWAPRTINPDTQYF. The full variable domain, with the rest looked up from reference TRBV5-6 and TRBJ2-3, is DAGVTQSPTHLIKTRGQQVTLRCSPKSGHDTVSWYQQALGQGPQFIFQYYEEEERQRGNFPDRFSGHQFPNYSSELNVNALLLGDSALYLCASTPWAPRTINPDTQYFGPGTRLTVL.

The chain carries TRBV6-4 and TRBJ2-2, with a weak D call TRBD2 (6 bases). The germline V and J ends were trimmed by 3 bases and 5 bases, with 10 bases remaining between them. Germline assignment: CDR1 MRHNA and CDR2 SNTAGT. The CDR3 spans 14 residues. Here the CDR3 DNA reads TGTGCCAGCAGTGAAGCAGGGAGGACCGGGGAGCTGTTTTTT. It codes for CASSEAGRTGELFF.

This clone occurred a few times. The CDR3 DNA sequence: TGTGCCAGCAGTTTAATCCAGGCCAATCAGCCCCAGCATTTT. Translating it yields CASSLIQANQPQHF. V usage is TRBV28 and J usage is TRBJ1-5; D is undetermined. Germline V gene lookup returns CDR1 MDHEN and CDR2 SYDVKM. V lost 2 bases and J lost 3, with 8 bases in between. The CDR3 sequence is 14 residues long.

The rearrangement joins TRBV5-1 to TRBJ2-7, with 7 nucleotides matching TRBD1. CDR3 length: 14 residues. Per germline, CDR1 SGHRS and CDR2 YFSETQ. Losses at the gene ends were 0 bases for V and 7 bases for J; bases not matched to a gene: 7. The CDR3 sequence: CASSLETTGLEQYF. The CDR3 region has the DNA TGCGCCAGCAGCTTGGAAACGACAGGGTTAGAGCAGTACTTC.

Here the CDR3 reads CASNHRGRGNEQFF. CDR3 nucleotides: TGTGCCAGCAATCACAGGGGGAGAGGAAATGAGCAGTTCTTC. The rearrangement links TRBV28 to TRBJ2-1, with 8 bases aligning to TRBD1. The V gene end was trimmed by 7 bases and the J gene end by 7 bases; junction bases not matched to a gene: 9. Germline-derived CDR1 and CDR2 are MDHEN and SYDVKM. This CDR3 has 14 amino acids.

The V call is TRBV5-1, the J call TRBJ2-7; D call uncertain. The V end was cut by 0 bases, the J end by 1 base, with 11 bases between. The CDR3 runs 15 residues. Germline V gives CDR1 SGHRS, CDR2 YFSETQ. In DNA form, the CDR3 reads TGCGCCAGCAGCTTGGATTTATCCCCTTCCTACGAGCAGTACTTC. It yields the protein CASSLDLSPSYEQYF. The whole variable domain, remainder taken from reference TRBV5-1 and TRBJ2-7, is KAGVTQTPRYLIKTRGQQVTLSCSPISGHRSVSWYQQTPGQGLQFLFEYFSETQRNKGNFPGRFSGRQFSNSRSEMNVSTLELGDSALYLCASSLDLSPSYEQYFGPGTRLTVT.

The chain recombines TRBV7-2 with TRBJ1-1; D is uncertain. Germline-derived CDR1 and CDR2 are SGHTA and FQGNSA. This CDR3 spans 13 amino acids. Deletions cut 3 bases from V and 5 bases from J, with 10 bases between. The CDR3 loop reads CASSFGGLTEAFF. The CDR3 bases are TGTGCCAGCAGCTTTGGAGGGCTGACTGAAGCTTTCTTT.

The chain recombines TRBV9 with TRBJ1-4, with a possible D match to TRBD1 (5 bases). V was trimmed by 0 bases and J by 14 bases, leaving 17 bases between them. This CDR3 has 14 residues. Germline V gene sequence: CDR1 SGDLS, CDR2 YYNGEE. The CDR3 protein is CASSVDGRGKRLFF. Written as DNA, the CDR3 is TGTGCCAGCAGCGTAGATGGGAGGGGAAAACGGCTGTTTTTT.

This sequence joins TRBV30 and TRBJ2-1; TRBD2 matches at 11 bases. With 0 bases clipped from V and 4 bases from J, the junction kept 5 bases outside the gene matches. The CDR3 length is 16 residues. CDR1 and CDR2 (germline): GTSNPN, SVGIG (reference sequence). The CDR3 sequence is CAWSVVAGGRYNEQFF. Here the CDR3 DNA reads TGTGCCTGGAGTGTGGTAGCGGGGGGGCGGTACAATGAGCAGTTCTTC.

In its sample, this clone was seen once. This chain uses TRBV6-5 with TRBJ1-1; 8 bases are a match to TRBD1. CDR1 and CDR2 from the germline V gene are MNHEY and SVGAGI. V shed 4 bases, J shed 6 bases, and the junction held 7 bases outside the gene matches. This CDR3 has 14 residues. The CDR3 bases are TGTGCCAGCAGTTTCGGACAGGGTGGAGCTGAAGCTTTCTTT. As protein: CASSFGQGGAEAFF.

The chain couples TRBV5-1 to TRBJ1-4; D might be TRBD1 (6 bases). Germline V gives CDR1 SGHRS, CDR2 YFSETQ. The CDR3 is 18 residues long. Trimming cost V 5 bases and J 5 bases, with 25 bases left between them. The CDR3 region has the DNA TGCGCCAGCAGACCAACAGGGACACTCCAGTCCCCCAATGAAAAACTGTTTTTT. It encodes CASRPTGTLQSPNEKLFF. Full variable domain (outside the CDR3, taken from reference TRBV5-1 and TRBJ1-4): KAGVTQTPRYLIKTRGQQVTLSCSPISGHRSVSWYQQTPGQGLQFLFEYFSETQRNKGNFPGRFSGRQFSNSRSEMNVSTLELGDSALYLCASRPTGTLQSPNEKLFFGSGTQLSVL.

This clone has at least ten counts. DNA of the CDR3: TGCAGTGCTAGTTCGATTTCGACAGGAGTAAATGGCTACACCTTC. Translated: CSASSISTGVNGYTF. This chain connects TRBV20-1 to TRBJ1-2, with a tentative D call TRBD1 (6 bases). The CDR3 has 15 residues. V was shortened by 3 bases and J by 6 bases, with 20 bases between the two germline ends. Germline V gene sequence: CDR1 DFQATT, CDR2 SNEGSKA (reference sequence).

The chain couples TRBV4-3 to TRBJ1-1, with D possibly TRBD1 on 6 matching bases. V gave up 1 base and J gave up 4 bases, with 13 bases separating them. The germline V gene encodes CDR1 LGHNA and CDR2 YSLEER. The CDR3 is 15 residues long. DNA of the CDR3: TGCGCCAGCAGCCAAGCGCGAGGACAGACCACTGAAGCTTTCTTT. Translation gives CASSQARGQTTEAFF.

The V call is TRBV12-3 or TRBV12-4, the J call TRBJ1-1; D gene ambiguous. The CDR3 sequence is 12 residues long. V was trimmed by 9 bases and J by 2 bases, leaving 10 bases between them. The CDR3 sequence: CASSAGNTEAFF. In DNA form, the CDR3 reads TGTGCCAGTTCCGCCGGTAACACTGAAGCTTTCTTT.

The rearrangement uses TRBV3-1 (or the pseudogene TRBV3-2) and TRBJ2-3; D may be TRBD2 (6 bases). Germline V CDR1 and CDR2: LGHDT, YNNKEL (reference sequence). This CDR3 region has 16 residues. The V end was cut by 5 bases, the J end by 8 bases, with 23 bases between. The CDR3 here is CASSFRDLVSVGTQYF. CDR3 coding DNA: TGTGCCAGCAGCTTTCGGGACTTAGTTTCAGTAGGTACGCAGTATTTT.

The rearrangement links TRBV28 to TRBJ2-3; no reliable D call. Germline V CDR1 and CDR2: MDHEN, SYDVKM. Trimming left V 8 bases short and J 14 bases short, with 11 bases between. CDR3 length: 9 amino acids. This CDR3 is CASGDPPYF. The CDR3 region has the DNA TGTGCCAGCGGAGACCCCCCGTATTTT.